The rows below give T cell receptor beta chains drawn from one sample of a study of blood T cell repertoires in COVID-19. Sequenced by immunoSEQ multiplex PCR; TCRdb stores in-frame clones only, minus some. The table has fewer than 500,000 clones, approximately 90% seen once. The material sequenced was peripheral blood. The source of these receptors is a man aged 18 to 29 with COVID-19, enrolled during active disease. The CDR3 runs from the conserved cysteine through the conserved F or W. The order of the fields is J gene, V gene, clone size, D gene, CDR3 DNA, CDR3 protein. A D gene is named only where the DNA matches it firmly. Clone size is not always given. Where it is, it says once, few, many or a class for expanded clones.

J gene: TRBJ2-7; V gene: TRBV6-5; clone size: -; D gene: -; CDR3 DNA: TGTGCCAGCAGTTACTCGGAACAGGTGAGCTCCTACGAGCAGTACTTC; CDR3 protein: CASSYSEQVSSYEQYF
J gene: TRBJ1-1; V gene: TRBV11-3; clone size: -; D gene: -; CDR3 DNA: TGTGCCAGCAGCATAAATCGGAACACTGAAGCTTTCTTT; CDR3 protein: CASSINRNTEAFF
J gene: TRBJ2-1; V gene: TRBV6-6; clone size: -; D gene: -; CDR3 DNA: TGTGCCAGCAGACTCCTCGGAGGGTACAATGAGCAGTTCTTC; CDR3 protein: CASRLLGGYNEQFF
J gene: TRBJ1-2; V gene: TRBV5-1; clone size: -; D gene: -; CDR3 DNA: TGCGCCAGCAGCTCCATGACCGGGTATGGCTACACCTTC; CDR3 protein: CASSSMTGYGYTF
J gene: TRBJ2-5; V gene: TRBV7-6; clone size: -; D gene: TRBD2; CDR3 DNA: TGTGCCAGCAGACAGGGACTAGCGGGAGAAGAGACCCAGTACTTC; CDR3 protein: CASRQGLAGEETQYF
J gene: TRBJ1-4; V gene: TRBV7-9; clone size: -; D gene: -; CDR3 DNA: TGTGCCAGCAGCTTAGAGGAGGGGATCGAAAAACTGTTTTTT; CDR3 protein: CASSLEEGIEKLFF
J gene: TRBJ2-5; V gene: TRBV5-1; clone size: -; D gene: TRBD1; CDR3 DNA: TGCGCCAGCAGCCTCGGGACAGGGGAGGAGACCCAGTACTTC; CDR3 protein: CASSLGTGEETQYF
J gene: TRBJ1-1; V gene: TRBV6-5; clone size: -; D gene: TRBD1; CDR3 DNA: TGTGCCAGCAGTACCTGGACAGGGGTTGGAACTGAAGCTTTCTTT; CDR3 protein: CASSTWTGVGTEAFF
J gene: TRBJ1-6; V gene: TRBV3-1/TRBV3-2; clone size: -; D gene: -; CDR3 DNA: TGTGCCAGCAGCCAAGGGGGGGGCTATAATTCACCCCTCCACTTT; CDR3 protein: CASSQGGGYNSPLHF
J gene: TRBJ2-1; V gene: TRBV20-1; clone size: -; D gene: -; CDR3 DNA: TGCAGTGCTAGTGTTAGCGGACGGTCCTACAATGAGCAGTTCTTC; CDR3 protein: CSASVSGRSYNEQFF
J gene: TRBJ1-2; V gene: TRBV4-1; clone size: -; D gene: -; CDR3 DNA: TGCGCCAGCAGTCAGGGGCTCCTTAACTATGGCTACACCTTC; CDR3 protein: CASSQGLLNYGYTF
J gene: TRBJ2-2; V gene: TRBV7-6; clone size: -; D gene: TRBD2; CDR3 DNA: TGTGCCAGCAGCTTAGAGCCGGGACTAGTGGTCGGGGAGCTGTTTTTT; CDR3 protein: CASSLEPGLVVGELFF
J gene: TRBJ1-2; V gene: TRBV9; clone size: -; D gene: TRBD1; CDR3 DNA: TGTGCCAGCAGCGTAGATGTGGGCGGACTGACAGGGGGGCGGAGTGGCTACACCTTC; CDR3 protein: CASSVDVGGLTGGRSGYTF
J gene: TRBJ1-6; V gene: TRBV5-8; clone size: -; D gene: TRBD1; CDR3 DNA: TGTGCCAGCAGCTTGGGACAGGGCCGTTCACCCCTCCACTTT; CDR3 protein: CASSLGQGRSPLHF
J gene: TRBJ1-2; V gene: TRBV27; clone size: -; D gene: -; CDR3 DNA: TGTGCCAGCAGTTCTTCCAGGCAAACGGGAGGCTACACCTTC; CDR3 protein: CASSSSRQTGGYTF
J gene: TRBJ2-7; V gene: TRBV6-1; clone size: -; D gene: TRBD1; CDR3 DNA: TGTGCCAGCAGTGAATATTCGTCCGGGACAGTTTACGAGCAGTACTTC; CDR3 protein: CASSEYSSGTVYEQYF
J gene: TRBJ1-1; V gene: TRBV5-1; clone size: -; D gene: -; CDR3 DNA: TGCGCCAGCACCTGGGGGGGCGAAGACACTGAAGCTTTCTTT; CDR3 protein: CASTWGGEDTEAFF
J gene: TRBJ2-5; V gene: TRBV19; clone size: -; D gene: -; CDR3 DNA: TGTGCCACCTCAACACCCCAGGGATGGGAAGAGACCCAGTACTTC; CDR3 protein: CATSTPQGWEETQYF
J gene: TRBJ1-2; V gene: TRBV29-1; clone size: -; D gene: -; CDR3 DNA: TGCAGCCTTAGACAGAACTATGGCTACACCTTC; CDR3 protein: CSLRQNYGYTF
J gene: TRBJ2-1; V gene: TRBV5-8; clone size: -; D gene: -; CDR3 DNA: TGTGCCAGCAGCTTGGCCGCGGTGCGGGGAGAGGAGCAGTTCTTC; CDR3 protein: CASSLAAVRGEEQFF
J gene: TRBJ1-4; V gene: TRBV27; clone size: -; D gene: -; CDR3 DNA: TGTGCCAGCAGGGGGGGTTCAACTAATGAAAAACTGTTTTTT; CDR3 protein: CASRGGSTNEKLFF
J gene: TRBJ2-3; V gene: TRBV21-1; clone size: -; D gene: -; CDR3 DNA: TGTGCCAGCAGCGGCGCGGGCGGGACAGGGGATCATAGCACAGATACGCAGTATTTT; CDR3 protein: CASSGAGGTGDHSTDTQYF
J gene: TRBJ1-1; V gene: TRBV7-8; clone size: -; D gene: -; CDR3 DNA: TGTGCCAGCAGCGAGTATATTCTAACTGAAGCTTTCTTT; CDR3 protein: CASSEYILTEAFF
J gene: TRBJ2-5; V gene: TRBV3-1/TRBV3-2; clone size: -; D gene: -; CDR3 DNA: TGTGCCAGCAGCCAGCCCGGGGGACCGACGCAAGAGACCCAGTACTTC; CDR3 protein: CASSQPGGPTQETQYF
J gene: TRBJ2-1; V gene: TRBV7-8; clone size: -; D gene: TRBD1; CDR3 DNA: TGTGCCAGCAGCTACAGAGGGGACAGACGCTACAATGAGCAGTTCTTC; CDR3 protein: CASSYRGDRRYNEQFF
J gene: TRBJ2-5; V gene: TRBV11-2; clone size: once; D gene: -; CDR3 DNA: TGTGCCAGCAGCATTAGCGTCCCCCAAGAGACCCAGTACTTC; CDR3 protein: CASSISVPQETQYF
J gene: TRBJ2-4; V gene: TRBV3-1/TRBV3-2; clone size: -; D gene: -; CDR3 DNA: TGTGCCAGCAGCCTCCTAGCCAAAAACATTCAGTACTTC; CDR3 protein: CASSLLAKNIQYF
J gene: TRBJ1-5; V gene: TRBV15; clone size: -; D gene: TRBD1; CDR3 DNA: TGTGCCACCAGCAGAGTTACAGGGGCCTACAATCAGCCCCAGCATTTT; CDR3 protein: CATSRVTGAYNQPQHF
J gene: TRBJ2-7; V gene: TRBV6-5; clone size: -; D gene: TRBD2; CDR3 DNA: TGTGCCAGCCTACTAGCGGGCACCTACGAGCAGTACTTC; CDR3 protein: CASLLAGTYEQYF
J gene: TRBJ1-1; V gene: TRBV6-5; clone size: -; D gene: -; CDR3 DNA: TGTGCCACGATACGAAAGGGGCTCCGAGTCACTGAAGCTTTCTTT; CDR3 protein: CATIRKGLRVTEAFF
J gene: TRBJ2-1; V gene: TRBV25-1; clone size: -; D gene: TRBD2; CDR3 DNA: TGTGCCAGCAGTGACCCCCTAGCGGGAGGGCTCAATGAGCAGTTCTTC; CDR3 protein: CASSDPLAGGLNEQFF